Listed below are T cell receptor beta chains from one sample, sequenced in a study of Ad26.COV2.S vaccination and SARS-CoV-2 variants. Profiled with immunoSEQ multiplex PCR; TCRdb holds only in-frame clones, not every one. The repertoire consists of hundreds of thousands of clones, with approximately 92% occurring once and the leading ten covering roughly an eighth. This specimen was peripheral blood, taken in a trial of Ad26.COV2.S vaccine versus placebo. These receptor sequences come from a person between 18 and 65 years old who received the Ad26.COV2.S COVID-19 vaccine or a placebo. Both conserved end residues are part of each CDR3. A D gene is named only where the DNA matches it firmly. The size entry is marked missing in some rows and otherwise reads once, few, many or a size class.

NA | TRBJ1-1 | NA | TRBV24-1 | TGTGCCACCAGTGAGGGGTCGAGGACTGAAGCTTTCTTT | CATSEGSRTEAFF
NA | TRBJ1-1 | NA | TRBV6-6 | TGTGCCAGCCGGATGGGTGTGAACACTGAAGCTTTCTTT | CASRMGVNTEAFF
NA | TRBJ2-7 | NA | TRBV7-2 | TGTGCCAGCAGCTTAGACTCATTAAGCTCCTACGAGCAGTACTTC | CASSLDSLSSYEQYF
NA | TRBJ1-1 | NA | TRBV27 | TGTGCCAGCAGTTATGGAGGGACAAACACTGAAGCTTTCTTT | CASSYGGTNTEAFF
NA | TRBJ1-2 | NA | TRBV7-2 | TGTGCCAGCAGCTTAGTGGACACAAACTATGGCTACACCTTC | CASSLVDTNYGYTF
NA | TRBJ2-7 | NA | TRBV6-5 | TGTGCCAGCAGCGACTACAGGGGGGGACCCTACGAGCAGTACTTC | CASSDYRGGPYEQYF
NA | TRBJ2-4 | NA | TRBV11-2 | TGTGCCAGCAGCTTAGAAATGGCAGGAAACATTCAGTACTTC | CASSLEMAGNIQYF
NA | TRBJ1-1 | NA | TRBV25-1 | TGTGCCAGCAGTGACGACGGAACTATTGAAGCTTTCTTT | CASSDDGTIEAFF
NA | TRBJ1-5 | NA | TRBV28 | TGTGCCAGCAGTTTAGCGGGCCGGGATAATCAGCCCCAGCATTTT | CASSLAGRDNQPQHF
NA | TRBJ2-5 | NA | TRBV14 | TGTGCCAGCAGCCAGACAGGGAGGCGAGAGACCCAGTACTTC | CASSQTGRRETQYF
NA | TRBJ2-3 | TRBD2 | TRBV2 | TGTGCCAGCAGCGACCTGACTAGCGGTAGCACAGATACGCAGTATTTT | CASSDLTSGSTDTQYF
NA | TRBJ2-7 | NA | TRBV4-1 | TGCGCCAGCAGCCAAGATGAGGGGGGCAACTCCTACGAGCAGTACTTC | CASSQDEGGNSYEQYF
NA | TRBJ2-2 | NA | TRBV6-5 | TGTGCCAGCAGTTACCTAGAGTCCACCGGGGAGCTGTTTTTT | CASSYLESTGELFF
NA | TRBJ2-5 | TRBD2 | TRBV13 | TGTGCCAGCAGCTTACTAGCGGGAGTTGCGGAGACCCAGTACTTC | CASSLLAGVAETQYF
NA | TRBJ1-1 | TRBD1 | TRBV18 | TGTGCCAGCTCCCAATTCAACAGGGGTGGAACTGAAGCTTTCTTT | CASSQFNRGGTEAFF
few | TRBJ2-1 | NA | TRBV7-2 | TGTGCCAGCAGCTTAGTTCGGAGCAATGAGCAGTTCTTC | CASSLVRSNEQFF
NA | TRBJ1-1 | NA | TRBV18 | TGTGCCAGCTCACCGGGGTCGGGTGTGAGAACTGAAGCTTTCTTT | CASSPGSGVRTEAFF
NA | TRBJ2-1 | TRBD2 | TRBV7-9 | TGTGCCAGCAGCGTAACACTAGCGGATGAGCAGTTCTTC | CASSVTLADEQFF
NA | TRBJ2-1 | TRBD2 | TRBV19 | TGTGCCAGTAGTAGTCCCCCCGGACTAGCGGGAGGTGAGCAGTTCTTC | CASSSPPGLAGGEQFF
NA | TRBJ1-4 | TRBD1 | TRBV5-5 | TGTGCCAGCAGTACAGGGGCGGCAAGCTATGAAAAACTGTTTTTT | CASSTGAASYEKLFF
NA | TRBJ2-7 | TRBD1 | TRBV19 | TGTGCCAGTAGTGTAGACAGGGGGCGAGGCGAGCAGTACTTC | CASSVDRGRGEQYF
NA | TRBJ2-2 | TRBD2 | TRBV10-3 | TGTGCCATCAACGGGGAAAGCGGGAGAGGCGGGGAGCTGTTTTTT | CAINGESGRGGELFF
NA | TRBJ2-5 | TRBD2 | TRBV3-1/TRBV3-2 | TGTGCCAGCAGCCAAGTCTTGACTAGCGGGAGTAGAGAGACCCAGTACTTC | CASSQVLTSGSRETQYF
NA | TRBJ2-1 | NA | TRBV12-3/TRBV12-4 | TGTGCCAGCAGTTGGGGGGGGCGAGGTGAGCAGTTCTTC | CASSWGGRGEQFF
NA | TRBJ1-1 | NA | TRBV6-5 | TGTGCCAGCAGTTACTCTTTCTCACCCCTCGGCACTGAAGCTTTCTTT | CASSYSFSPLGTEAFF
NA | TRBJ1-6 | NA | TRBV12-3/TRBV12-4 | TGTGCCAGCAGTTTTTCGGGTAATTCACCCCTCCACTTT | CASSFSGNSPLHF
NA | TRBJ2-3 | NA | TRBV11-3 | TGTGCCAGCAGCTCCGGGGGGCGATCCAGAGATACGCAGTATTTT | CASSSGGRSRDTQYF
NA | TRBJ1-5 | TRBD1 | TRBV9 | TGTGCCAGCAGCGTCGGGACAGGTTACAATCAGCCCCAGCATTTT | CASSVGTGYNQPQHF
NA | TRBJ2-2 | NA | TRBV6-5 | TGTGCCAGCAGTTACACGCGGGGATACACCGGGGAGCTGTTTTTT | CASSYTRGYTGELFF
NA | TRBJ2-1 | NA | TRBV24-1 | TGTGCCACCAGTGAGGGGCGCTTCCCCAACAATGAGCAGTTCTTC | CATSEGRFPNNEQFF
NA | TRBJ2-1 | TRBD1 | TRBV20-1 | TGCAGTGCTAGTCCCCCCAGGGACAGGGACTACAATGAGCAGTTCTTC | CSASPPRDRDYNEQFF
NA | TRBJ2-5 | NA | TRBV24-1 | TGTGCCACCAGTGATTATAAAGAGACCCAGTACTTC | CATSDYKETQYF
NA | TRBJ2-1 | NA | TRBV11-2 | TGTGCCAGCAGCTTAGGTCGGTGGAACAATGAGCAGTTCTTC | CASSLGRWNNEQFF
NA | TRBJ2-7 | NA | TRBV6-1 | TGTGCCAGCAGTGAAGGGATGAGTTACGAGCAGTACTTC | CASSEGMSYEQYF
once | TRBJ2-7 | TRBD2 | TRBV5-1 | TGCGCCAGCAGCCATCGAGGCCCGGGAGGAGCGGTTGGACAGTACTTC | CASSHRGPGGAVGQYF
NA | TRBJ1-3 | TRBD1 | TRBV6-5 | TGTGCCAGCAGTAGGACAGGGGCGGGAGCCACCATATATTTT | CASSRTGAGATIYF
NA | TRBJ2-7 | NA | TRBV4-3 | TGCGCCAGCAGCCAAGGGCCCCAGGGCGAGCAGTACTTC | CASSQGPQGEQYF
NA | TRBJ2-5 | TRBD2 | TRBV3-1/TRBV3-2 | TGTGCCAGCAGCCAGACCCTACTAGCGGCCCAAGAGACCCAGTACTTC | CASSQTLLAAQETQYF
NA | TRBJ2-7 | TRBD2 | TRBV3-1/TRBV3-2 | TGTGCCAGCAGCCAAGTCACTACCGGGACTAGCGGGAGATATTACGAGCAGTACTTC | CASSQVTTGTSGRYYEQYF
NA | TRBJ2-3 | NA | TRBV6-2/TRBV6-3 | TGTGCCAGCACCCCGCGGGTGACAGATACGCAGTATTTT | CASTPRVTDTQYF
NA | TRBJ2-3 | NA | TRBV7-9 | TGTGCCAGCAGCCCGAGGACACTAGGAGATACGCAGTATTTT | CASSPRTLGDTQYF
NA | TRBJ1-1 | TRBD1 | TRBV28 | TGTGCCAGCATCAAGGCAGGGGGGAACACTGAAGCTTTCTTT | CASIKAGGNTEAFF
NA | TRBJ2-1 | TRBD2 | TRBV29-1 | TGCAGCGTTGAGGGGGGGATCAGACTCAGCGGGAGATACAATGAGCAGTTCTTC | CSVEGGIRLSGRYNEQFF
NA | TRBJ2-1 | NA | TRBV5-1 | TGCGCCAGCAGCATGGGGACGGTGGACAATGAGCAGTTCTTC | CASSMGTVDNEQFF
NA | TRBJ1-2 | TRBD1 | TRBV9 | TGTGCCAGCAGCCCGGACAGGGGCTATGGCTACACCTTC | CASSPDRGYGYTF
NA | TRBJ2-5 | TRBD2 | TRBV4-3 | TGCGCCAGCAGCCAAGGGGGCGGGAGTCTAGAGACCCAGTACTTC | CASSQGGGSLETQYF
NA | TRBJ1-1 | NA | TRBV11-3 | TGTGCCAGCAGCTTAAGTGGCACTGAAGCTTTCTTT | CASSLSGTEAFF
NA | TRBJ1-1 | TRBD1 | TRBV7-3 | TGTGCCAGCAGCTTATACCCACAGGGGGCGGCTGAAGCTTTCTTT | CASSLYPQGAAEAFF
NA | TRBJ1-3 | TRBD1 | TRBV5-4 | TGTGCCAGCAGCTCGCCGGGACAGGGCGGTGGAAACACCATATATTTT | CASSSPGQGGGNTIYF
NA | TRBJ2-6 | NA | TRBV19 | TGTGCCAGTAGTATTTTGAGCTCTGGGGCCAACGTCCTGACTTTC | CASSILSSGANVLTF
NA | TRBJ1-2 | NA | TRBV7-2 | TGTGCCAGCAGCCCCTACCCCCCCAGGGGCTATGGCTACACCTTC | CASSPYPPRGYGYTF
NA | TRBJ2-6 | TRBD2 | TRBV19 | TGTGCCAGTAGTAACCCGGGACTAGCGGGAGAGGGTGGGGCCAACGTCCTGACTTTC | CASSNPGLAGEGGANVLTF
NA | TRBJ2-7 | NA | TRBV12-3/TRBV12-4 | TGTGCCAGTCGGACTTCTTCCACCTACGAGCAGTACTTC | CASRTSSTYEQYF
NA | TRBJ1-4 | NA | TRBV5-4 | TGTGCCAGCAGCTTGGGGCCTAATGAAAAACTGTTTTTT | CASSLGPNEKLFF
NA | TRBJ2-3 | NA | TRBV5-1 | TGCGCCAGCAGGTTAGCGGATCTAGCAGATACGCAGTATTTT | CASRLADLADTQYF
NA | TRBJ1-5 | NA | TRBV30 | TGTGCCTGGAGTGTACGGGATCAGCCCCAGCATTTT | CAWSVRDQPQHF
NA | TRBJ2-1 | TRBD1 | TRBV11-2 | TGTGCCAGCAGCGCCAACTTGGGACAGGGGGCGCGGGTCGACAATGAGCAGTTCTTC | CASSANLGQGARVDNEQFF
NA | TRBJ1-6 | NA | TRBV18 | TGTGCCAGCTCCGGCAGGAGGGATTCACCCCTCCACTTT | CASSGRRDSPLHF
NA | TRBJ1-5 | NA | TRBV9 | TGTGCCAGCAGCCTCGAGGGGGGGGAAGGTCAGCCCCAGCATTTT | CASSLEGGEGQPQHF
NA | TRBJ2-7 | NA | TRBV19 | TGTGCCAGTAGAAACAGCTACGAGCAGTACTTC | CASRNSYEQYF